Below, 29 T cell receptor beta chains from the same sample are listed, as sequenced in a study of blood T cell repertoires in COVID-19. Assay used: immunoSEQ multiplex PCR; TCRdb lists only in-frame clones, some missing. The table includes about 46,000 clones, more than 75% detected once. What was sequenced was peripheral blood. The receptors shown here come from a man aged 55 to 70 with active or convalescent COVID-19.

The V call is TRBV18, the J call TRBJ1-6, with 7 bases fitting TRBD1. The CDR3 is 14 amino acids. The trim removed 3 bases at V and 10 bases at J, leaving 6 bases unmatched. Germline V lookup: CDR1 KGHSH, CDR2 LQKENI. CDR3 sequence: CASSPTTGESPLHF. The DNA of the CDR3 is TGTGCCAGCTCACCTACTACAGGGGAGTCACCCCTCCACTTT.

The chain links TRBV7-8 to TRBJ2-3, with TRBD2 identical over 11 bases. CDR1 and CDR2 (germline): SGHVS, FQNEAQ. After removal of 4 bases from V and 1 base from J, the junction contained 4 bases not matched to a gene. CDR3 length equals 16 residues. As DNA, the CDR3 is TGTGCCAGCAGCTCCAAACTAGCGGGGGGCACAGATACGCAGTATTTT. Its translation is CASSSKLAGGTDTQYF. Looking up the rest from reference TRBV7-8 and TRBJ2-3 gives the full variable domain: GAGVSQSPRYKVAKRGQDVALRCDPISGHVSLFWYQQALGQGPEFLTYFQNEAQLDKSGLPSDRFFAERPEGSVSTLKIQRTQQEDSAVYLCASSSKLAGGTDTQYFGPGTRLTVL.

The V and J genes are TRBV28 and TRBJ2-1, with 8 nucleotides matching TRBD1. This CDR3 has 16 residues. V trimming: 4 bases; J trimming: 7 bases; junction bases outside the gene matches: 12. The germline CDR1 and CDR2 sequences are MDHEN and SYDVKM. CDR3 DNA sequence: TGTGCCAGCAGTTCTGGGGGCAGGGGGCTAAGGAATGAGCAGTTCTTC. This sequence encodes CASSSGGRGLRNEQFF.

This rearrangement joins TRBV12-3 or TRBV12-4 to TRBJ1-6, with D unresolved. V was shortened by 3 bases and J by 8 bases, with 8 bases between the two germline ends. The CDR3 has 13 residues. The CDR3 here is CASSLGSDSPLHF. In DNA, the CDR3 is TGTGCCAGCAGTTTGGGGAGCGATTCACCCCTCCACTTT.

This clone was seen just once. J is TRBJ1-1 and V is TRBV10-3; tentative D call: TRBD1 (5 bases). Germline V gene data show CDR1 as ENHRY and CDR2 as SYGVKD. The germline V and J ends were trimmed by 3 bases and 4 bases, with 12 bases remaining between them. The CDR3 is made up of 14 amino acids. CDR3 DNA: TGTGCCATCAGTGACCAGGGTACGGGCACTGAAGCTTTCTTT. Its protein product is CAISDQGTGTEAFF.

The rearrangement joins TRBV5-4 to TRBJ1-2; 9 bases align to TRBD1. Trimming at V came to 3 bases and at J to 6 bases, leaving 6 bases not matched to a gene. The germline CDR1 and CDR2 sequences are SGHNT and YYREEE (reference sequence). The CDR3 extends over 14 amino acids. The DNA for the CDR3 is TGTGCCAGCAGCTCCGGACAGGGGCAGGATGGCTACACCTTC. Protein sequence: CASSSGQGQDGYTF. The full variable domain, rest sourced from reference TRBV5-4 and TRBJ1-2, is ETGVTQSPTHLIKTRGQQVTLRCSSQSGHNTVSWYQQALGQGPQFIFQYYREEENGRGNFPPRFSGLQFPNYSSELNVNALELDDSALYLCASSSGQGQDGYTFGSGTRLTVV.

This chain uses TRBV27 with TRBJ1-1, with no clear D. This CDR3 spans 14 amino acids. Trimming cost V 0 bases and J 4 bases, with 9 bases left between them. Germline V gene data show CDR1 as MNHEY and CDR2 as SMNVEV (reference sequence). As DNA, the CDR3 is TGTGCCAGCAGTTTATCGTGGGGAGGCACTGAAGCTTTCTTT. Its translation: CASSLSWGGTEAFF.

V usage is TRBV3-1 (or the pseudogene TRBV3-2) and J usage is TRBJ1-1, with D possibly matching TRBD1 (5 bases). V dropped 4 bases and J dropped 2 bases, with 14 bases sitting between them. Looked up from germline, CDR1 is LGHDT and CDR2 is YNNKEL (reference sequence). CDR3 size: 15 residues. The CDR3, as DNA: TGTGCCAGCAGCCCAACAAGACAGATTAACACTGAAGCTTTCTTT. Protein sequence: CASSPTRQINTEAFF.

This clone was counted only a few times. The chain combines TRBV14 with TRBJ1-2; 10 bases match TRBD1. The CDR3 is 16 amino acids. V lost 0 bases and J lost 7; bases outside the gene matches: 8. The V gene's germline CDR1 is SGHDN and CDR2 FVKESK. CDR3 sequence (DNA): TGTGCCAGCAGCCAAGATCGGGACAGGGGTTTTCTTGGCTACACCTTC. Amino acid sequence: CASSQDRDRGFLGYTF.

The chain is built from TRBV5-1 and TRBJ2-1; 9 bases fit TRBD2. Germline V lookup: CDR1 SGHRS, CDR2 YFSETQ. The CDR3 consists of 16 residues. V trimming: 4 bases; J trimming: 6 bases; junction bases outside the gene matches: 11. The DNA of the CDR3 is TGCGCCAGCAGCCCGAAGGACGTGCGGGGGGGCAATGAGCAGTTCTTC. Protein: CASSPKDVRGGNEQFF.

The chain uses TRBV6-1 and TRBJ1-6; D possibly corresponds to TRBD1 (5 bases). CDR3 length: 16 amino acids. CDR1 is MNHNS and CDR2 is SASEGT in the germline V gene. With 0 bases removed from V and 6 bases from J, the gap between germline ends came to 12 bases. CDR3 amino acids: CASSEAHDRPNSPLHF. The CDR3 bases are TGTGCCAGCAGTGAAGCGCATGACAGACCTAATTCACCCCTCCACTTT.

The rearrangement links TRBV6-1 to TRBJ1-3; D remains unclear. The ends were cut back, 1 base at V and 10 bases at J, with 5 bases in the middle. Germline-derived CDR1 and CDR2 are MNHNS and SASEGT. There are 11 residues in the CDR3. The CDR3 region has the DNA TGTGCCAGCAGTGAAGGAGCAACCATATATTTT. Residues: CASSEGATIYF.

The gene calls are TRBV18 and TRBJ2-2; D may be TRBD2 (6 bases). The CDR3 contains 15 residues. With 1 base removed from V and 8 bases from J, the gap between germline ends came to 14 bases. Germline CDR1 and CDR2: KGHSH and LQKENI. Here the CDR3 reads CASSPLQAGSGELFF. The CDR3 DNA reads TGTGCCAGCTCACCACTTCAGGCGGGGTCTGGGGAGCTGTTTTTT.

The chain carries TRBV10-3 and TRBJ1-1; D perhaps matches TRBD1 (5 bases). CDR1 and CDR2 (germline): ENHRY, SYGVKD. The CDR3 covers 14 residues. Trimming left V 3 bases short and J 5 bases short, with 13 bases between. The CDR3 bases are TGTGCCATCAGTGACCAGGGTAGGTTAACTGAAGCTTTCTTT. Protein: CAISDQGRLTEAFF.

The CDR3, as DNA: TGCGCCAGCAGCCCTTTGACTAGCTCTAGCTCCTACGAGCAGTACTTC. Protein sequence: CASSPLTSSSSYEQYF. The chain carries TRBV5-1 and TRBJ2-7; TRBD2 agrees at 7 bases. Germline-derived CDR1 and CDR2 are SGHRS and YFSETQ. There are 16 residues in the CDR3. Trimming took 4 bases from V and 0 from J; bases not matched to a gene: 10.

Here the CDR3 reads CASSSRGPNSNYGYTF. The CDR3 DNA is TGCGCCAGCAGCTCCAGGGGGCCAAATTCTAACTATGGCTACACCTTC. The gene calls are TRBV5-1 and TRBJ1-2, with TRBD1 matching 8 bases. The CDR3 consists of 16 residues. CDR1 and CDR2 from the germline V gene are SGHRS and YFSETQ. Unmatched junction bases numbered 7, after V lost 3 bases and J lost 0 bases.

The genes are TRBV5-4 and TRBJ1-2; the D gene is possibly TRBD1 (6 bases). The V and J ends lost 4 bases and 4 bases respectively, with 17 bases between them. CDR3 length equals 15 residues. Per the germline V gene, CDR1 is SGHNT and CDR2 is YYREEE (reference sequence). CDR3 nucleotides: TGTGCCAGCAGCACCTATGGACAGTTATCCTATGGCTACACCTTC. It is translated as CASSTYGQLSYGYTF.

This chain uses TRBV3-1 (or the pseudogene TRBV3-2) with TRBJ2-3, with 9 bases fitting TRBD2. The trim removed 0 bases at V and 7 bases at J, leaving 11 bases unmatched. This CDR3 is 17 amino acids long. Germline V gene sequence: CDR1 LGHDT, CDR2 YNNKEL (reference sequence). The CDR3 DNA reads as TGTGCCAGCAGCCAAGATAAGGGTAGCGGGGGAAGGAATACGCAGTATTTT. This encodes CASSQDKGSGGRNTQYF.

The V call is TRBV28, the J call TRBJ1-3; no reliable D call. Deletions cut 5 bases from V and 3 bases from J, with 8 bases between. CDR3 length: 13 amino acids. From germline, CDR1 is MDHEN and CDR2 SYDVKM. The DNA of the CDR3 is TGTGCCAGCAGTGATTCGGGTGGAAACACCATATATTTT. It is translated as CASSDSGGNTIYF.

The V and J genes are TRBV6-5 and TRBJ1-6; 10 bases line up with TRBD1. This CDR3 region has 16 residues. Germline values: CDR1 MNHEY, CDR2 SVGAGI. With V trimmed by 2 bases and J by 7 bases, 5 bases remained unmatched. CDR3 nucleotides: TGTGCCAGCAGTTACCTTGGACAGGGGGGGAATTCACCCCTCCACTTT. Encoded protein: CASSYLGQGGNSPLHF.

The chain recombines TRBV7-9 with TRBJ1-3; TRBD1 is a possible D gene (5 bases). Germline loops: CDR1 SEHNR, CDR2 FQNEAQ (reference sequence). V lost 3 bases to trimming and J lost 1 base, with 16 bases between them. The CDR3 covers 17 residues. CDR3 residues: CASSFTPSGFSGNTIYF. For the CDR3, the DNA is TGTGCCAGCAGCTTCACCCCATCAGGGTTTTCTGGAAACACCATATATTTT.

Written as DNA, the CDR3 is TGTGCCAGCAGCCTCGAATCGGGAGTCGGTGAAGCTTTCTTT. This sequence encodes CASSLESGVGEAFF. The V call is TRBV3-1 (or the pseudogene TRBV3-2), the J call TRBJ1-1; D gene unclear. Trimming took off 4 bases at V and 7 bases at J, with 16 bases between the two ends. The CDR3 totals 14 residues. The germline gives CDR1 LGHDT, CDR2 YNNKEL (reference sequence).

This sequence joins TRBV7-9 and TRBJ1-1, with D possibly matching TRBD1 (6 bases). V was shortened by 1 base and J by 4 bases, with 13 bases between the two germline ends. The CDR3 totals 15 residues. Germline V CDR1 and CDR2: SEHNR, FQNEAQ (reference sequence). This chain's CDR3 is CASSLVGGRGTEAFF. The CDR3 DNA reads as TGTGCCAGCAGCTTAGTGGGGGGGCGAGGCACTGAAGCTTTCTTT.

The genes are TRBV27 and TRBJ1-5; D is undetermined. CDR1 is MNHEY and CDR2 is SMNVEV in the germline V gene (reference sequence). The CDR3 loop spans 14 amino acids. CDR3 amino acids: CAHPPAVRGEPQHF. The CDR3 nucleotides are TGTGCTCACCCCCCGGCAGTTCGGGGTGAACCCCAGCATTTT.

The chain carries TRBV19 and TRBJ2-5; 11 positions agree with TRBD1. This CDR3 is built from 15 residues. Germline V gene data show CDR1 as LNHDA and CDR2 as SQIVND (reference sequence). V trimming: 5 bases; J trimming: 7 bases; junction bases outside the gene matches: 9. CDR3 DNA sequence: TGTGCCAGTAGTCTTAGGACAGGGGGCGCAGGGACCCAGTACTTC. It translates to CASSLRTGGAGTQYF.

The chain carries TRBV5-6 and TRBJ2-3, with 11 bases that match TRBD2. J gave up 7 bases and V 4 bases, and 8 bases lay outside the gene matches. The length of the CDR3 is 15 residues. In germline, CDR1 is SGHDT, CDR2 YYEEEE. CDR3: CASSRGPSGGYTQYF. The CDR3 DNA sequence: TGTGCCAGCAGCCGGGGCCCTAGCGGGGGGTATACGCAGTATTTT.

The CDR3 is CASTSGVNTEAFF. The CDR3 DNA is TGTGCCAGCACGTCGGGGGTGAACACTGAAGCTTTCTTT. V and J are TRBV25-1 and TRBJ1-1; TRBD1 is a possible D gene (5 bases). This CDR3 is built from 13 residues. Germline loops: CDR1 MGHDK, CDR2 SYGVNS. Trimming took 7 bases from V and 0 from J, leaving 9 bases between them.

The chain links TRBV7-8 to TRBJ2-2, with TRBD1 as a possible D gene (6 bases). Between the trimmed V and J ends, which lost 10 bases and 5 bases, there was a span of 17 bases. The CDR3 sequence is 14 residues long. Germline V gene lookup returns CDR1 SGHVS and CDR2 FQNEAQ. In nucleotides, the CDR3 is TGTGCCAACCTCCAAACAGGGCAAACCGGGGAGCTGTTTTTT. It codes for CANLQTGQTGELFF.

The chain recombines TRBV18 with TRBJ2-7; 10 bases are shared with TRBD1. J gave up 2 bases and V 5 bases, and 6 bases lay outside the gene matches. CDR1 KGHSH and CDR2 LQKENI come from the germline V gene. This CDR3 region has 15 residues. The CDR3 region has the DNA TGTGCCAGCTCATCTGCCGGGACAGGGGCCTACGAGCAGTACTTC. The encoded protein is CASSSAGTGAYEQYF.